The present entry profiles one TCR beta chain with its context. The antigen is not known. This sample is part of a study of identical twins. Trimming removed 6 bases from V and 1 base from J; junction bases left unmatched: 7. This CDR3 has 15 amino acids. Template switching added a universal primer site, and cDNA bore unique molecular identifiers. TCRdb processed the 5' RACE reads anew with MiXCR; each CDR3 protein has one entry. Here the sample spans around 340,000 distinct CDR3 sequences, approximately 13% being singletons. General study points: While abundant cord blood beta clonotypes carried fewer insertions, memory repertoires showed no such pattern. Some out-of-frame alpha sequences were shared by twins, and these showed excess low generation probability.

The same specimen was also included in a second study, on yellow fever vaccine responses in identical twins.

The sequenced sample consisted of CD8+ T cells sorted from blood. This sequence joins TRBV12-3 or TRBV12-4 and TRBJ1-2; 8 nucleotides align to TRBD1. The TCR sequence derives from a young woman in good health. The DNA of the CDR3 is TGTGCCAGCAGACCAAGGACAGGGTTTAACTATGGCTACACCTTC. It is translated as CASRPRTGFNYGYTF.